The rows below give T cell receptor beta chains drawn from one sample of a study of blood T cells in healthy people across ages. TCRdb ran MiXCR on the 5' RACE reads and lists one entry per CDR3 protein. Counted here are about 670,000 distinct CDR3 sequences, about 43% occurring once; the ten biggest clones make up around 30%. Sequencing used blood. The receptors originated from a man older than 75 in good health. Both conserved end residues are part of each CDR3. The D gene is left open where the match is weak. Clone size appears in some rows only: once, few, many, or a class for an expanded clone.

>TRBV27|12|-|TRBJ2-7|-
CASSPMGGPEYF
>TRBV13|14|few|TRBJ2-3|-
CASSSWGPTDTQYF
>TRBV12-3/TRBV12-4|15|many|TRBJ2-7|TRBD1
CASRPTGTENYEQYF
>TRBV29-1|11|-|TRBJ2-3|-
CSDHSGDTQYF
>TRBV5-1|17|-|TRBJ2-7|TRBD2
CASSSGLAGGAYNEQYF
>TRBV6-1|15|few|TRBJ1-6|-
CASSEGDTDNSPLHF
>TRBV2|12|-|TRBJ2-7|TRBD2
CASRREGLEQYF
>TRBV4-3|14|-|TRBJ1-4|-
CASSQDVVNEKLFF
>TRBV6-5|14|few|TRBJ2-1|TRBD2
CASGGTSEYNEQFF
>TRBV24-1|15|-|TRBJ2-6|-
CATSDLTSGANVLTF
>TRBV7-3|17|few|TRBJ2-5|TRBD2
CASSPGLAGDRKETQYF
>TRBV25-1|15|-|-|TRBD1
CASSGWQGVINEQYF
>TRBV21-1|18|-|TRBJ1-5|-
CASKKDGRARDSNQPQHF
>TRBV6-2/TRBV6-3|13|many|TRBJ2-6|-
CASSSLAANVLTF
>TRBV11-3|15|-|TRBJ2-1|TRBD1
CASSPRTGGTNEQFF
>TRBV6-6|16|-|TRBJ1-5|TRBD1
CASSPGTGSSNQPQHF
>TRBV7-6|15|-|TRBJ2-1|-
CASNPRSILDNEQFF
>TRBV30|14|once|TRBJ2-4|-
CAWGQQLAKNIQYF
>TRBV6-4|15|many|TRBJ2-3|TRBD2
CASSRGGRNEDTQYF
>TRBV6-2/TRBV6-3|15|-|TRBJ2-2|-
CASSVWRTNTGELFF
>TRBV28|14|-|TRBJ2-1|TRBD2
CASKGGASGNEQFF
>TRBV5-1|16|-|-|-
CAGSLKLGQARGEQYF
>TRBV6-2/TRBV6-3|13|few|TRBJ2-7|-
CASSYSVGDEQYF
>TRBV29-1|19|few|TRBJ2-1|TRBD2
CSVEAVLLTSGSSYNEQFF
>TRBV29-1|15|many|TRBJ2-5|TRBD2
CSVEVTSGAQETQYF
>TRBV3-1|16|-|TRBJ2-1|TRBD2
CASSPISGRSYNEQFF
>TRBV10-1|16|many|TRBJ2-1|-
CASSEVSGSSYNEQFF
>TRBV18|13|-|TRBJ2-5|-
CACSQGVEETQYF
>TRBV7-9|13|-|TRBJ1-1|-
CANSLARDREAFF
>TRBV30|11|-|TRBJ2-3|-
CAWGSGDTQYF
>TRBV6-4|13|-|TRBJ2-5|-
CASSEVEGETQYF
>TRBV20-1|13|many|TRBJ2-1|TRBD2
CSADGLAGRLEFF
>TRBV10-3|16|-|TRBJ1-2|TRBD1
CAISGKTGAVPYGYTF
>TRBV3-1|14|-|TRBJ2-7|-
CASSYRERHNEQYF
>TRBV20-1|16|-|TRBJ1-6|TRBD1
CSARGLTGTGNSPLHF
>TRBV20-1|16|-|TRBJ1-2|-
CSARGRRDTSNYGYTF
>TRBV28|15|-|TRBJ1-5|TRBD1
CASSLMGQINQPQHF
>TRBV14|15|-|TRBJ2-3|TRBD2
CASSLRTSGADTRYF
>TRBV7-9|14|once|TRBJ1-1|-
CASAIFRQTTEAFF
>TRBV18|15|few|TRBJ2-7|-
CASSPPRGTLQEQYF
>TRBV24-1|15|few|TRBJ2-5|-
CATSDLGQGKETQYF
>TRBV7-2|13|-|TRBJ2-7|-
CASSPQQGYEQYF
>TRBV6-2/TRBV6-3|16|-|TRBJ1-1|-
CASSKQRAVGDTEAFF
>TRBV20-1|16|-|TRBJ1-1|TRBD1
CSARVADRDPDTEAFF
>TRBV6-2/TRBV6-3|15|once|TRBJ2-2|TRBD2
CASSYGGLVFGELFF
>TRBV10-3|11|few|TRBJ2-1|-
CAISERLEQFF